This TCR beta chain was identified during a study of blood T cells in healthy people across ages. Study-wide results and limits: A conclusive naive versus antigen-experienced comparison was prevented by the unsorted PBMCs.

This clonotype has just one count. No antigen is known for it. It was with a sample-barcoded 5' primer and a J-beta primer mix that a second PCR of about 6 to 12 cycles was run. Using its own MiXCR run on the 5' RACE reads, TCRdb lists one record per CDR3 protein. Here the sample spans around 940,000 distinct CDR3 sequences, 45% to 60% being singletons. V was cut by 3 bases and J by 7 bases, with 12 bases left in between. Per the germline V gene, CDR1 is MDHEN and CDR2 is SYDVKM. This CDR3 comprises 13 residues. V gene TRBV28 combines with J gene TRBJ1-2; the D is unclear. This receptor was taken from a woman in her sixties or seventies in good health. The sample comprised blood. Here the CDR3 reads CASSFSDLGGYTF. CDR3 nucleotides: TGTGCCAGCAGTTTCAGTGACTTGGGTGGCTACACCTTC.